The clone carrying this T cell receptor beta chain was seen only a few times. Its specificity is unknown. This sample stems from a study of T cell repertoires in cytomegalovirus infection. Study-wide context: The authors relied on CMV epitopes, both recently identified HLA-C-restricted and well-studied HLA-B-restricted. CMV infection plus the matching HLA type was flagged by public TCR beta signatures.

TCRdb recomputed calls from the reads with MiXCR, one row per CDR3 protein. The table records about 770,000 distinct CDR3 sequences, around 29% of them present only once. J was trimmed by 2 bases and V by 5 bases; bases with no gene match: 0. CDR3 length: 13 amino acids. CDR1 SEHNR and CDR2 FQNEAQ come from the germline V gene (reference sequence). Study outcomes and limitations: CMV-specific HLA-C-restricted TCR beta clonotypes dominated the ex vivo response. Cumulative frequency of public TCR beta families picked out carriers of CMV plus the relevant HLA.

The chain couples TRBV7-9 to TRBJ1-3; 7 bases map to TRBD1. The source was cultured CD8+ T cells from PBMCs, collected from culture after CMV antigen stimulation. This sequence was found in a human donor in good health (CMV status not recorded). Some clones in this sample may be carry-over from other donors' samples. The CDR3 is CASSTGAGNTIYF. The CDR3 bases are TGTGCCAGCAGCACAGGGGCTGGAAACACCATATATTTT.